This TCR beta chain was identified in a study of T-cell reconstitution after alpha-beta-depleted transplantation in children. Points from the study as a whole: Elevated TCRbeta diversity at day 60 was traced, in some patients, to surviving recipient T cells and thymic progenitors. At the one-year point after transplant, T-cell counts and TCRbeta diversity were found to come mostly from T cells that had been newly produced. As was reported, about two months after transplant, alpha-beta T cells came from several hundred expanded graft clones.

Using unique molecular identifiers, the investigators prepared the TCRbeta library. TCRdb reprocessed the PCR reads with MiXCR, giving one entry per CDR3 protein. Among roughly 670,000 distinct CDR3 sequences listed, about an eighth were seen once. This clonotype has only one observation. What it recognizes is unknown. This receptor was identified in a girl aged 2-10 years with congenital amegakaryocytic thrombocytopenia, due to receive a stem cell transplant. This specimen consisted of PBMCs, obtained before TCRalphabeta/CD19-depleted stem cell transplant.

The CDR3, as DNA: TGTGCCAGCAGCCAGGGACTAGCGGGGGCCTTGCGGGTAACCCAGTACTTC. This sequence encodes CASSQGLAGALRVTQYF. This chain uses TRBV3-1 with TRBJ2-5; 14 bases line up with TRBD2. J gave up 8 bases and V 3 bases, and 11 bases lay outside the gene matches. CDR1 and CDR2 (germline): LGHDT, YNNKEL (reference sequence). The CDR3 contains 17 residues.